The 21 T cell receptor beta chains in this list originate from one sample, sequenced in a study of cytomegalovirus exposure and HLA in healthy donors. Amplification used 60 Vbeta primers and 13 Jbeta primers. Using immunoSEQ multiplex PCR, the repertoire was profiled, and TCRdb retains in-frame clones only, with some absent. This table has roughly 150,000 clones, over 60% appearing once. Sequencing input: PBMCs. These receptors originate from a man aged 35-49 years in good health and CMV-seropositive.

The chain is built from TRBV7-9 and TRBJ2-1; the D gene is possibly TRBD1 (5 bases). V dropped 2 bases and J dropped 4 bases, with 18 bases sitting between them. The length of the CDR3 is 17 residues. Germline CDR1 is SEHNR and CDR2 is FQNEAQ (reference sequence). DNA of the CDR3: TGTGCCAGCAGCTTAAGGTTTACAGGAGCTCCATACAATGAGCAGTTCTTC. This encodes CASSLRFTGAPYNEQFF.

This chain links TRBV7-2 with TRBJ2-5, with a tentative D call TRBD2 (6 bases). This CDR3 region has 13 residues. Deletions cut 3 bases from V and 7 bases from J, with 12 bases between. Per germline, CDR1 SGHTA and CDR2 FQGNSA. The CDR3 loop is CASSFASEGTQYF. The DNA for the CDR3 is TGTGCCAGCAGCTTCGCTAGCGAAGGGACCCAGTACTTC.

The rearrangement uses TRBV18 and TRBJ2-1; no clear D. This CDR3 has 13 residues. CDR1 and CDR2 from the germline V gene are KGHSH and LQKENI. V dropped 2 bases and J dropped 9 bases, with 11 bases sitting between them. The CDR3 is CASSPEMESEQFF. The CDR3 bases are TGTGCCAGCTCACCAGAGATGGAGAGTGAGCAGTTCTTC. Combining the CDR3 with reference TRBV18 and TRBJ2-1 gives the whole variable domain NAGVMQNPRHLVRRRGQEARLRCSPMKGHSHVYWYRQLPEEGLKFMVYLQKENIIDESGMPKERFSAEFPKEGPSILRIQQVVRGDSAAYFCASSPEMESEQFFGPGTRLTVL.

The CDR3 coding sequence is TGTGCCAGTAGTATTACCACCCGGGGGACCTACGAGCAGTACTTC. It codes for CASSITTRGTYEQYF. This chain uses TRBV19 with TRBJ2-7; perhaps TRBD2 as D (6 bases). Looked up from germline, CDR1 is LNHDA and CDR2 is SQIVND (reference sequence). There are 15 residues in the CDR3. V lost 3 bases to trimming and J lost 2 bases, with 14 bases between them.

This chain joins TRBV14 and TRBJ2-7, with D possibly TRBD2 on 6 matching bases. The V gene lost 1 base and the J gene lost 7 bases, with 17 bases spanning the gap. This CDR3 has 15 residues. CDR1 is SGHDN and CDR2 is FVKESK in the germline V gene. In nucleotides, the CDR3 is TGTGCCAGCAGCCAAGGTCCGGGACGGAGGGTGGAGCAGTACTTC. Its protein product is CASSQGPGRRVEQYF.

The chain couples TRBV5-1 to TRBJ2-2, with TRBD2 matching over 12 bases. The germline V gene has CDR1 SGHRS and CDR2 YFSETQ. The CDR3 is made up of 17 amino acids. V shed 0 bases and J 3 bases; nucleotides not matched to a gene: 3. CDR3 sequence reads: CASSLALAGGDTGELFF. CDR3 sequence (DNA): TGCGCCAGCAGCTTGGCACTAGCGGGGGGCGACACCGGGGAGCTGTTTTTT.

The chain is built from TRBV13 and TRBJ2-5; 9 nucleotides agree with TRBD1. Germline-derived CDR1 and CDR2 are PRHDT and FYEKMQ (reference sequence). The CDR3 contains 14 residues. V shed 0 bases, J shed 12 bases, and the junction held 8 bases outside the gene matches. The CDR3 sequence: CASSLGVTGGLEYF. The CDR3 region has the DNA TGTGCCAGCAGCTTAGGGGTGACAGGGGGTCTGGAGTACTTC.

V gene TRBV9 combines with J gene TRBJ1-3; D uncertain. V was shortened by 0 bases and J by 0 bases, with 10 bases between the two germline ends. CDR1 and CDR2 (germline): SGDLS, YYNGEE. The CDR3 covers 16 residues. In nucleotides, the CDR3 is TGTGCCAGCAGCGTAGCTAAAACAGCCTCTGGAAACACCATATATTTT. Protein sequence: CASSVAKTASGNTIYF.

The chain combines TRBV19 with TRBJ2-7, with 11 positions matching TRBD2. V gave up 6 bases and J gave up 6 bases; unmatched junction bases: 16. The CDR3 runs to 17 residues. From germline, CDR1 is LNHDA and CDR2 SQIVND (reference sequence). The CDR3 bases are TGTGCCAGTAGCCGAGGGTTGTGGCTAGCGGGAGGAGGCGAGCAGTACTTC. Protein product: CASSRGLWLAGGGEQYF.

This clone has more than one count but fewer than ten. This chain links TRBV18 with TRBJ2-7; TRBD2 matches at 9 bases. Germline V gene lookup returns CDR1 KGHSH and CDR2 LQKENI. The junction had 4 bases not matched to a gene; V was cut back by 3 bases and J by 4 bases. The CDR3 has 14 residues. The CDR3 loop reads CASSPSSGSYEQYF. The CDR3 DNA is TGTGCCAGCTCACCCAGTAGCGGGAGTTACGAGCAGTACTTC.

V usage is TRBV27 and J usage is TRBJ2-4, with D possibly matching TRBD2 (6 bases). The germline V gene encodes CDR1 MNHEY and CDR2 SMNVEV (reference sequence). The V end was cut by 7 bases, the J end by 6 bases, with 16 bases between. CDR3 size: 14 residues. CDR3 nucleotide sequence: TGTGCCAGCACACCGCCGGGACTCCTAAACATTCAGTACTTC. Its protein is CASTPPGLLNIQYF.

This clone is a singleton in its sample. The rearrangement uses TRBV30 and TRBJ2-1, with a tentative D call TRBD2 (5 bases). This CDR3 contains 14 residues. Per germline, CDR1 GTSNPN and CDR2 SVGIG (reference sequence). Trimming stripped 3 bases from V and 2 bases from J, with 11 bases between. The CDR3 here is CAWSGIPAYNEQFF. The DNA for the CDR3 is TGTGCCTGGAGCGGGATACCGGCCTACAATGAGCAGTTCTTC.

This chain joins TRBV4-1 and TRBJ2-7; 8 bases line up with TRBD1. Germline V gene data show CDR1 as MGHRA and CDR2 as YSYEKL. The V and J ends lost 5 bases and 3 bases, in that order; junction bases with no gene match: 6. The CDR3 spans 14 residues. The CDR3 is CASSKGTGIYEQYF. The CDR3 nucleotides are TGCGCCAGCAGCAAAGGGACAGGAATCTACGAGCAGTACTTC.

The J gene is TRBJ1-2, the V gene TRBV28; tentative D call: TRBD1 (6 bases). This CDR3 comprises 17 residues. Trimming took 4 bases from V and 1 from J, leaving 19 bases between them. Looked up from germline, CDR1 is MDHEN and CDR2 is SYDVKM. CDR3 sequence (DNA): TGTGCCAGCAGTTCCTCCCCCGGGACACAGTTTAACTATGGCTACACCTTC. Its protein is CASSSSPGTQFNYGYTF.

The rearrangement uses TRBV10-3 and TRBJ1-1, with D perhaps matching TRBD1 (5 bases). Germline CDR1 is ENHRY and CDR2 is SYGVKD. CDR3 size: 14 residues. The V gene lost 6 bases and the J gene lost 1 base, with 12 bases spanning the gap. The CDR3 region is CAIRPGGGNTEAFF. The CDR3 region has the DNA TGTGCCATCAGGCCCGGGGGAGGGAACACTGAAGCTTTCTTT.

The chain recombines TRBV7-7 with TRBJ2-7, with 7 bases identical to TRBD1. Germline V lookup: CDR1 SSHAT, CDR2 FNYEAQ (reference sequence). V lost 2 bases to trimming and J lost 4 bases; unmatched junction nucleotides: 2. The CDR3 loop spans 13 amino acids. CDR3 protein: CASSLNRGYEQYF. DNA of the CDR3: TGTGCCAGCAGCTTAAACAGGGGTTACGAGCAGTACTTC.

This clone occurred once. V usage is TRBV18 and J usage is TRBJ2-1, with D possibly being TRBD2 (5 bases). Germline V gene data show CDR1 as KGHSH and CDR2 as LQKENI. This CDR3 is built from 16 residues. V was trimmed by 3 bases and J by 3 bases, leaving 15 bases between them. The DNA for the CDR3 is TGTGCCAGCTCACCCCCCAATATTCGGGGCTACAATGAGCAGTTCTTC. Residues: CASSPPNIRGYNEQFF.

The genes are TRBV9 and TRBJ1-3, with D uncertain. The V end was cut by 4 bases, the J end by 0 bases, with 8 bases between. This CDR3 spans 14 amino acids. CDR1 and CDR2 from the germline V gene are SGDLS and YYNGEE. Written as DNA, the CDR3 is TGTGCCAGCAGCCGGGTCTTCTCTGGAAACACCATATATTTT. It specifies CASSRVFSGNTIYF.

In DNA, the CDR3 is TGTGCCAGCAGCTTATCCGTCTGGGAGAGCACAGATACGCAGTATTTT. Amino acid sequence: CASSLSVWESTDTQYF. The chain couples TRBV11-2 to TRBJ2-3; D may be TRBD2 (5 bases). CDR3 length: 16 residues. V lost 2 bases and J lost 0, with 12 bases in between. CDR1 is SGHAT and CDR2 is FQNNGV in the germline V gene. Filled out from reference TRBV11-2 and TRBJ2-3, the complete variable domain reads EAGVAQSPRYKIIEKRQSVAFWCNPISGHATLYWYQQILGQGPKLLIQFQNNGVVDDSQLPKDRFSAERLKGVDSTLKIQPAKLEDSAVYLCASSLSVWESTDTQYFGPGTRLTVL.

This clone came up a few times. The rearrangement joins TRBV4-3 to TRBJ1-6; a weak D match, TRBD1 (6 bases). The ends were cut back, 0 bases at V and 7 bases at J, with 13 bases in the middle. The CDR3 runs 16 residues. CDR1 and CDR2 (germline): LGHNA, YSLEER. As DNA, the CDR3 is TGCGCCAGCAGCCAAGAGTCGGACAGTCCAAATTCACCCCTCCACTTT. Its translation: CASSQESDSPNSPLHF.

This rearrangement joins TRBV28 to TRBJ1-3; D may be TRBD1 (5 bases). CDR3 length: 14 residues. Germline-derived CDR1 and CDR2 are MDHEN and SYDVKM. V was pared by 3 bases and J by 6 bases, with 12 bases between. The CDR3 sequence is CASSFGQGLNTIYF. The CDR3 DNA follows: TGTGCCAGCAGTTTTGGTCAGGGACTAAACACCATATATTTT.